These 21 T cell receptor beta chains came from one sample sequenced in a study of T cells after yellow fever vaccination. TCRdb reanalysed the 5' RACE reads using MiXCR and keeps one entry per CDR3 protein. Here the sample spans roughly 250,000 distinct CDR3 sequences, 10% to 15% being singletons. Sequenced material: CD4+ T cells sorted from PBMCs, taken 45 days after the yellow fever booster vaccination. These receptors came from a man aged 25 to 40 who received the YFV17D yellow fever vaccine.

This clonotype was detected only a few times. This chain joins TRBV6-6 and TRBJ2-2, with 7 bases aligning to TRBD2. The junction had 4 bases not matched to a gene; V was cut back by 5 bases and J by 7 bases. The CDR3 spans 13 residues. Looked up from germline, CDR1 is MNHNY and CDR2 is SVGAGI (reference sequence). The CDR3 DNA sequence: TGTGCCAGCAGTACCCCGGGAGGCGGGGAGCTGTTTTTT. Its protein is CASSTPGGGELFF.

This clonotype occurred a few times. V is TRBV10-3 and J is TRBJ2-3, with D uncertain. Deletions cut 2 bases from V and 0 bases from J, with 6 bases between. Germline CDR1 reads ENHRY; CDR2 reads SYGVKD. This CDR3 spans 14 amino acids. The CDR3, as DNA: TGTGCCATCAGTGAGGAGCCCAGCACAGATACGCAGTATTTT. This encodes CAISEEPSTDTQYF.

The genes are TRBV20-1 and TRBJ2-3; 7 bases fit TRBD1. V was clipped by 4 bases and J by 3 bases; unmatched bases: 1. The CDR3 contains 12 residues. Germline V gene data show CDR1 as DFQATT and CDR2 as SNEGSKA (reference sequence). The CDR3 DNA reads TGCAGTGCTAAGACAGGGACAGATACGCAGTATTTT. It translates to CSAKTGTDTQYF.

The chain combines TRBV7-2 with TRBJ2-7; D remains ambiguous. This CDR3 region has 13 residues. The V gene lost 6 bases and the J gene lost 6 bases, with 15 bases spanning the gap. Germline-derived CDR1 and CDR2 are SGHTA and FQGNSA. The CDR3 region is CASSYREKREQYF. The CDR3 region has the DNA TGTGCCAGCAGTTACCGCGAAAAGCGCGAGCAGTACTTC.

This clonotype was seen more than once but under ten times. V is TRBV6-2 or TRBV6-3 and J is TRBJ2-2; no clear D. The germline gives CDR1 MNHEY, CDR2 SVGEGT. The CDR3 runs 14 residues. Trimming left V 5 bases short and J 6 bases short, with 13 bases between. CDR3 nucleotide sequence: TGTGCCAGCAGTAAGAGCCGAGTGGCCGGGGAGCTGTTTTTT. Its translation is CASSKSRVAGELFF.

The chain is built from TRBV20-1 and TRBJ2-3; TRBD2 agrees at 8 bases. The CDR3 covers 14 residues. V gave up 8 bases and J gave up 4 bases; unmatched junction bases: 11. Germline V gene data show CDR1 as DFQATT and CDR2 as SNEGSKA (reference sequence). CDR3 sequence reads: CSSLGGRIADTQYF. In DNA, the CDR3 is TGCAGTTCTTTGGGCGGGAGGATCGCAGATACGCAGTATTTT.

DNA of the CDR3: TGTGCCAGCACCACCAAGTATACGCAGTATTTT. This codes for CASTTKYTQYF. The V and J genes are TRBV7-2 and TRBJ2-3, with unresolved D. The CDR3 contains 11 residues. Trimming shortened V by 7 bases and J by 7 bases, and 9 bases separated the two germline ends. Germline V gene sequence: CDR1 SGHTA, CDR2 FQGNSA. The complete variable domain, with remaining parts taken from reference TRBV7-2 and TRBJ2-3, reads GAGVSQSPSNKVTEKGKDVELRCDPISGHTALYWYRQSLGQGLEFLIYFQGNSAPDKSGLPSDRFSAERTGGSVSTLTIQRTQQEDSAVYLCASTTKYTQYFGPGTRLTVL.

The CDR3: CASTGQGAPTGELFF. CDR3 DNA: TGTGCCAGCACCGGACAGGGGGCTCCAACCGGGGAGCTGTTTTTT. The rearrangement uses TRBV12-3 or TRBV12-4 and TRBJ2-2; 11 bases are a match to TRBD1. The CDR3 covers 15 residues. With V trimmed by 7 bases and J by 5 bases, 6 bases remained unmatched.

This clonotype has just a few counts. The CDR3, as DNA: TGCGCCAGCAGCTCACAGGGTCTAGGGACTGAAGCTTTCTTT. It codes for CASSSQGLGTEAFF. This chain links TRBV5-1 with TRBJ1-1; D might be TRBD1 (6 bases). The CDR3 is made up of 14 amino acids. Trimming cost V 3 bases and J 5 bases, with 14 bases left between them. Germline V gene lookup returns CDR1 SGHRS and CDR2 YFSETQ.

This clonotype was detected only a few times. The chain employs TRBV7-8 and TRBJ2-5; D is possibly TRBD2 (5 bases). V dropped 0 bases and J dropped 1 base, with 9 bases sitting between them. The CDR3 runs 15 residues. Looked up from germline, CDR1 is SGHVS and CDR2 is FQNEAQ. The CDR3, as DNA: TGTGCCAGCAGCTTAGCCGGGGTACCCCAAGAGACCCAGTACTTC. Encoded protein: CASSLAGVPQETQYF.

This clonotype was detected a few times. In nucleotides, the CDR3 is TGTGCCAGCTCCCCCAACGGAGTCAGTGAGCAGTTCTTC. Residues: CASSPNGVSEQFF. This chain connects TRBV12-3 or TRBV12-4 to TRBJ2-1; no clear D. The CDR3 contains 13 residues. Trimming took off 8 bases at V and 9 bases at J, with 17 bases between the two ends.

V and J are TRBV15 and TRBJ2-7, with D tentatively TRBD1 (7 bases). The CDR3 extends over 13 amino acids. CDR1 is LNHNV, CDR2 YYDKDF, per germline (reference sequence). Trimming removed 8 bases at V and 6 bases at J, with 17 bases between. The CDR3 DNA follows: TGTGCCACCTCCAGGGGGGACCAGGGCGAGCAGTACTTC. It translates to CATSRGDQGEQYF.

The chain joins TRBV12-3 or TRBV12-4 to TRBJ2-7; D is unresolved. The CDR3 sequence is 11 residues long. V lost 7 bases and J 3 bases, leaving 7 bases between the germline ends. CDR3 amino acids: CASMKNYEQYF. DNA of the CDR3: TGTGCCAGCATGAAAAACTACGAGCAGTACTTC.

The chain is built from TRBV20-1 and TRBJ2-7, with 7 positions matching TRBD2. V lost 3 bases and J lost 3; bases outside the gene matches: 5. The CDR3 has 13 residues. Germline CDR1 DFQATT, CDR2 SNEGSKA (reference sequence). Written as DNA, the CDR3 is TGCAGTGCTAGGGGGGGGAGGAACTACGAGCAGTACTTC. Its protein product is CSARGGRNYEQYF.

In its sample, this clonotype was seen many times. The V and J genes are TRBV7-9 and TRBJ2-3; 11 bases map to TRBD2. Trimming at V came to 5 bases and at J to 4 bases, leaving 8 bases not matched to a gene. The V gene's germline CDR1 is SEHNR and CDR2 FQNEAQ (reference sequence). The CDR3 contains 16 residues. The DNA of the CDR3 is TGTGCCAGCAGCCTAAAACCGGGACTAGCGGCAGATACGCAGTATTTT. Translating gives CASSLKPGLAADTQYF. Complete variable domain (other parts from reference TRBV7-9 and TRBJ2-3): DTGVSQNPRHKITKRGQNVTFRCDPISEHNRLYWYRQTLGQGPEFLTYFQNEAQLEKSRLLSDRFSAERPKGSFSTLEIQRTEQGDSAMYLCASSLKPGLAADTQYFGPGTRLTVL.

The chain links TRBV12-3 or TRBV12-4 to TRBJ2-6; D may be TRBD1 or TRBD2 (5 bases each). With 1 base removed from V and 6 bases from J, the gap between germline ends came to 10 bases. The CDR3 runs to 15 residues. The DNA for the CDR3 is TGTGCCAGCAGTTTAGGAGGGGTGGAGGCCAACGTCCTGACTTTC. The encoded protein is CASSLGGVEANVLTF.

This clonotype was detected a few times. This rearrangement joins TRBV5-1 to TRBJ2-5, with 7 bases aligning to TRBD1. The germline gives CDR1 SGHRS, CDR2 YFSETQ. CDR3 size: 15 residues. The V gene end was trimmed by 0 bases and the J gene end by 2 bases; junction bases not matched to a gene: 4. The CDR3 region is CASSLGTGIQETQYF. The CDR3 nucleotides read TGCGCCAGCAGCTTGGGGACAGGAATTCAAGAGACCCAGTACTTC.

V gene TRBV9 combines with J gene TRBJ2-2; tentatively, D is TRBD2 (5 bases). V gave up 0 bases and J gave up 0 bases, with 9 bases separating them. The CDR3 consists of 16 residues. Germline lookup yields CDR1 SGDLS and CDR2 YYNGEE. The CDR3 DNA follows: TGTGCCAGCAGCGTAGTAGCGCCGGCGAACACCGGGGAGCTGTTTTTT. It codes for CASSVVAPANTGELFF.

There are a few counts of this clonotype. The gene calls are TRBV18 and TRBJ2-3; TRBD2 agrees at 13 bases. The CDR3 extends over 17 amino acids. From germline, CDR1 is KGHSH and CDR2 LQKENI. V lost 4 bases, J lost 4 bases, and 8 bases stayed unmatched. The CDR3, as DNA: TGTGCCAGCTCACTAAACGGACTAGCGGGAGTAGCAGATACGCAGTATTTT. Protein sequence: CASSLNGLAGVADTQYF. The entire variable domain, with the rest obtained from reference TRBV18 and TRBJ2-3, is as follows: NAGVMQNPRHLVRRRGQEARLRCSPMKGHSHVYWYRQLPEEGLKFMVYLQKENIIDESGMPKERFSAEFPKEGPSILRIQQVVRGDSAAYFCASSLNGLAGVADTQYFGPGTRLTVL.

This clonotype was seen only a few times. V gene TRBV15 combines with J gene TRBJ1-5; 11 bases match TRBD1. Germline trimming cut 3 bases from V and 6 bases from J; bases unmatched to any gene: 4. The CDR3 covers 15 residues. Germline V gene sequence: CDR1 LNHNV, CDR2 YYDKDF (reference sequence). The CDR3 DNA sequence: TGTGCCACCAGCAGCCGGGACAGGGGGTTTCAGCCCCAGCATTTT. Translating gives CATSSRDRGFQPQHF.

The sample holds a few counts of this clonotype. The V gene is TRBV5-6, the J gene TRBJ2-1, with D unresolved. Trimming removed 3 bases at V and 3 bases at J, with 10 bases between. Per germline, CDR1 SGHDT and CDR2 YYEEEE. This CDR3 contains 14 residues. CDR3 sequence (DNA): TGTGCCAGCAGCTCTAAAGGGCTCTACAATGAGCAGTTCTTC. It encodes CASSSKGLYNEQFF.